The rows below give T cell receptor beta chains drawn from one sample of a study of Ad26.COV2.S vaccination and SARS-CoV-2 variants. Data came from immunoSEQ multiplex PCR; TCRdb stores just in-frame clones and leaves some out. This sample has roughly 350,000 clones, with roughly 90% found just once. The starting material was peripheral blood, obtained in a trial of Ad26.COV2.S vaccine versus placebo. Receptors originate from a person aged 18-65 years who received the Ad26.COV2.S COVID-19 vaccine or a placebo. Each CDR3 is given with its conserved first and last residue. A D gene is named only where the DNA matches it firmly. Clone size is shown for a subset of rows, as once, few, many or a class of expanded clone.

D: TRBD2; size: .; J: TRBJ2-3; V: TRBV18; CDR3: CASSPRASGAPTDTQYF; DNA: TGTGCCAGCTCACCCCGGGCTAGCGGGGCCCCCACAGATACGCAGTATTTT
D: TRBD1; size: .; J: TRBJ1-1; V: TRBV5-8; CDR3: CASSLTQGASRTEAFF; DNA: TGTGCCAGCAGCTTGACGCAGGGGGCGTCACGAACTGAAGCTTTCTTT
D: .; size: .; J: TRBJ2-5; V: TRBV6-2/TRBV6-3; CDR3: CASSPAVQETQYF; DNA: TGTGCCAGCAGTCCCGCAGTCCAAGAGACCCAGTACTTC
D: .; size: .; J: TRBJ1-2; V: TRBV6-2/TRBV6-3; CDR3: CASSYRGNRRNYGYTF; DNA: TGTGCCAGCAGTTACCGGGGAAATCGAAGGAACTATGGCTACACCTTC
D: TRBD2; size: .; J: TRBJ2-3; V: TRBV30; CDR3: CAWSVGLSGRTDTQYF; DNA: TGTGCCTGGAGTGTAGGGTTGAGCGGGAGAACGGATACGCAGTATTTT
D: .; size: .; J: TRBJ2-4; V: TRBV21-1; CDR3: CASTRPGRPLPPKNIQYF; DNA: TGTGCCAGCACCCGACCGGGACGCCCCTTACCCCCCAAAAACATTCAGTACTTC
D: .; size: .; J: TRBJ2-7; V: TRBV11-2; CDR3: CASSLGGGYEQYF; DNA: TGTGCCAGCAGCTTAGGGGGTGGCTACGAGCAGTACTTC
D: .; size: .; J: TRBJ1-3; V: TRBV6-5; CDR3: CASRRDRDSGNTIYF; DNA: TGTGCCAGCAGACGCGACAGAGACTCTGGAAACACCATATATTTT
D: TRBD2; size: .; J: TRBJ2-7; V: TRBV10-3; CDR3: CAITNTFSGSLNEQYF; DNA: TGTGCCATCACTAACACTTTTAGCGGGAGTCTCAACGAGCAGTACTTC
D: TRBD2; size: .; J: TRBJ2-3; V: TRBV9; CDR3: CASSVAGFMGGGPSRDTQYF; DNA: TGTGCCAGCAGCGTAGCTGGGTTCATGGGGGGAGGGCCTAGCAGAGATACGCAGTATTTT
D: TRBD2; size: few; J: TRBJ2-1; V: TRBV7-3; CDR3: CASSLLSGAYNEQFF; DNA: TGTGCCAGCAGCTTACTTAGCGGGGCCTACAATGAGCAGTTCTTC
D: .; size: .; J: TRBJ1-2; V: TRBV28; CDR3: CASSFGTRGYTF; DNA: TGTGCCAGCAGTTTCGGGACGCGGGGCTACACCTTC
D: .; size: .; J: TRBJ1-1; V: TRBV10-3; CDR3: CAIRKTTENTEAFF; DNA: TGTGCCATCAGGAAGACGACAGAGAACACTGAAGCTTTCTTT
D: TRBD2; size: .; J: TRBJ2-2; V: TRBV7-3; CDR3: CASSLPGGSNGGELFF; DNA: TGTGCCAGCAGCTTGCCGGGCGGGAGTAATGGCGGGGAGCTGTTTTTT
D: .; size: .; J: TRBJ2-2; V: TRBV6-2/TRBV6-3; CDR3: CASSYSWRKGRGTGELFF; DNA: TGTGCCAGCAGTTACTCCTGGAGGAAGGGTCGAGGCACCGGGGAGCTGTTTTTT
D: .; size: .; J: TRBJ1-1; V: TRBV5-4; CDR3: CASSLGAPTGLNTEAFF; DNA: TGTGCCAGCAGCTTGGGGGCACCCACGGGACTGAACACTGAAGCTTTCTTT
D: TRBD1; size: .; J: TRBJ2-4; V: TRBV28; CDR3: CASSMDRTLAKNIQYF; DNA: TGTGCCAGCAGCATGGACAGGACACTAGCCAAAAACATTCAGTACTTC
D: .; size: .; J: TRBJ2-1; V: TRBV11-3; CDR3: CASGQGTDNEQFF; DNA: TGTGCCAGCGGACAAGGGACGGACAATGAGCAGTTCTTC
D: .; size: .; J: TRBJ1-5; V: TRBV7-2; CDR3: CASSPLGHLLSQHF; DNA: TGTGCCAGCAGCCCCCTAGGCCACCTACTGTCCCAGCATTTT
D: .; size: .; J: TRBJ1-6; V: TRBV7-2; CDR3: CASSLGLNSPLHF; DNA: TGTGCCAGCAGCTTAGGACTGAATTCACCCCTCCACTTT
D: .; size: .; J: TRBJ1-4; V: TRBV9; CDR3: CASSPNSGAANEKLFF; DNA: TGTGCCAGCAGCCCGAATTCAGGGGCGGCTAATGAAAAACTGTTTTTT
D: .; size: .; J: TRBJ2-7; V: TRBV10-3; CDR3: CAISESWGTSYEQYF; DNA: TGTGCCATCAGTGAGTCGTGGGGGACCTCCTACGAGCAGTACTTC
D: TRBD1; size: .; J: TRBJ2-7; V: TRBV28; CDR3: CASSLWQGAGDEQYF; DNA: TGTGCCAGCAGTTTGTGGCAGGGGGCGGGTGACGAGCAGTACTTC
D: .; size: .; J: TRBJ2-1; V: TRBV19; CDR3: CASSRTGSSYNEQFF; DNA: TGTGCCAGTAGTAGAACAGGCAGCTCCTACAATGAGCAGTTCTTC
D: .; size: .; J: TRBJ1-5; V: TRBV19; CDR3: CASSIGVGGAIGNQPQHF; DNA: TGTGCCAGTAGTATAGGCGTCGGGGGGGCAATTGGCAATCAGCCCCAGCATTTT
D: .; size: .; J: TRBJ1-1; V: TRBV30; CDR3: CALLGSAATNTEAFF; DNA: TGTGCCCTCCTAGGATCGGCAGCTACTAACACTGAAGCTTTCTTT
D: .; size: once; J: TRBJ2-1; V: TRBV10-1; CDR3: CASSDRWRANNEQFF; DNA: TGCGCCAGCAGTGACAGGTGGAGGGCCAACAATGAGCAGTTCTTC
D: TRBD1; size: once; J: TRBJ1-5; V: TRBV28; CDR3: CASSPHFGDRARQPQHF; DNA: TGTGCCAGCAGTCCCCATTTCGGGGACAGGGCTCGACAGCCCCAGCATTTT
D: .; size: .; J: TRBJ2-7; V: TRBV5-6; CDR3: CASSLMASYEQYF; DNA: TGTGCCAGCAGCTTGATGGCTTCCTACGAGCAGTACTTC
D: .; size: .; J: TRBJ1-2; V: TRBV2; CDR3: CASQTNLIGHYGYTF; DNA: TGTGCCAGCCAAACGAATTTGATAGGGCACTATGGCTACACCTTC
D: .; size: .; J: TRBJ1-6; V: TRBV4-1; CDR3: CASSAWRGENSPLHF; DNA: TGCGCCAGCAGCGCATGGAGGGGAGAAAATTCACCCCTCCACTTT
D: .; size: .; J: TRBJ1-6; V: TRBV19; CDR3: CASTRAARYSPLHF; DNA: TGTGCCAGTACTCGGGCGGCCCGCTATTCACCCCTCCACTTT
D: TRBD2; size: .; J: TRBJ2-7; V: TRBV7-3; CDR3: CASSPAGGPWEQYF; DNA: TGTGCCAGCTCCCCAGCGGGAGGGCCTTGGGAGCAGTACTTC
D: TRBD1; size: .; J: TRBJ1-1; V: TRBV4-3; CDR3: CASSQRQGVNTEAFF; DNA: TGCGCCAGCAGCCAACGGCAGGGGGTCAACACTGAAGCTTTCTTT
D: .; size: .; J: TRBJ2-3; V: TRBV9; CDR3: CASGRGNTDTQYF; DNA: TGTGCCAGCGGCCGCGGCAACACAGATACGCAGTATTTT
D: TRBD1; size: .; J: TRBJ1-2; V: TRBV12-5; CDR3: CASGLVQGTGIEYGYTF; DNA: TGTGCTAGTGGTTTGGTACAGGGGACAGGGATAGAGTATGGCTACACCTTC
D: TRBD2; size: .; J: TRBJ2-1; V: TRBV9; CDR3: CASSVELAGVHEQFF; DNA: TGTGCCAGCAGCGTAGAACTAGCGGGAGTTCATGAGCAGTTCTTC
D: TRBD2; size: .; J: TRBJ2-1; V: TRBV6-5; CDR3: CASSYSTSGRYNEQFF; DNA: TGTGCCAGCAGTTACTCTACTAGCGGGCGATACAATGAGCAGTTCTTC
D: TRBD2; size: .; J: TRBJ2-5; V: TRBV5-4; CDR3: CASGLAGGPRETQYF; DNA: TGTGCCAGTGGACTAGCGGGAGGCCCCCGAGAGACCCAGTACTTC
D: .; size: .; J: TRBJ1-2; V: TRBV24-1; CDR3: CATSEQGGYGYTF; DNA: TGTGCCACCAGTGAACAGGGCGGCTATGGCTACACCTTC
D: TRBD1; size: .; J: TRBJ1-2; V: TRBV9; CDR3: CASSTYGQGPNYGYTF; DNA: TGTGCCAGCAGCACTTATGGACAGGGACCCAACTATGGCTACACCTTC
D: .; size: .; J: TRBJ2-5; V: TRBV18; CDR3: CASSPPARAETQYF; DNA: TGTGCCAGCTCACCACCGGCTCGGGCGGAGACCCAGTACTTC
D: .; size: .; J: TRBJ1-2; V: TRBV28; CDR3: CASSLFGGPLEFGYTF; DNA: TGTGCCAGCAGTTTATTCGGGGGGCCCTTGGAATTTGGCTACACCTTC
D: .; size: once; J: TRBJ2-7; V: TRBV28; CDR3: CASSSHYEQYF; DNA: TGTGCCAGCAGTTCCCACTACGAGCAGTACTTC
D: .; size: .; J: TRBJ1-4; V: TRBV5-1; CDR3: CASSLNLARPGEKLFF; DNA: TGCGCCAGCAGCTTGAATCTGGCTAGGCCAGGTGAAAAACTGTTTTTT
D: .; size: .; J: TRBJ2-7; V: TRBV27; CDR3: CASSWDGTKQYF; DNA: TGTGCCAGCAGTTGGGACGGGACAAAACAGTACTTC
D: .; size: once; J: TRBJ1-4; V: TRBV27; CDR3: CASSLGGGTNEKLFF; DNA: TGTGCCAGCAGTTTAGGAGGTGGAACTAATGAAAAACTGTTTTTT
D: .; size: once; J: TRBJ2-7; V: TRBV6-2/TRBV6-3; CDR3: CASSTTTTTLGLEQYF; DNA: TGTGCCAGCAGCACTACGACAACGACCCTTGGGCTCGAGCAGTACTTC
D: TRBD1; size: .; J: TRBJ2-1; V: TRBV5-4; CDR3: CASSARQGLNNEQFF; DNA: TGTGCCAGCAGCGCTCGACAGGGGCTCAACAATGAGCAGTTCTTC
D: TRBD1; size: .; J: TRBJ2-7; V: TRBV6-2/TRBV6-3; CDR3: CASNPPGTGGYEQYF; DNA: TGTGCCAGCAACCCACCCGGGACAGGGGGCTACGAGCAGTACTTC
D: .; size: once; J: TRBJ1-4; V: TRBV28; CDR3: CASSFRLGGLEKLFF; DNA: TGTGCCAGCAGTTTTAGATTGGGGGGCCTTGAAAAACTGTTTTTT
D: TRBD1; size: many; J: TRBJ2-4; V: TRBV5-1; CDR3: CASSFGDRGTLRYF; DNA: TGCGCCAGCAGCTTTGGGGACAGGGGCACCCTCAGATACTTC
D: .; size: .; J: TRBJ2-3; V: TRBV30; CDR3: CARSGQLTPDTQYF; DNA: TGTGCCCGGTCGGGGCAGCTTACTCCAGATACGCAGTATTTT
D: .; size: .; J: TRBJ1-5; V: TRBV20-1; CDR3: CSASSAEGLTQPQHF; DNA: TGCAGTGCTAGTTCCGCGGAGGGTTTGACGCAGCCCCAGCATTTT
D: TRBD2; size: .; J: TRBJ2-1; V: TRBV30; CDR3: CAWKRDSYNEQFF; DNA: TGTGCCTGGAAGCGGGACTCCTACAATGAGCAGTTCTTC